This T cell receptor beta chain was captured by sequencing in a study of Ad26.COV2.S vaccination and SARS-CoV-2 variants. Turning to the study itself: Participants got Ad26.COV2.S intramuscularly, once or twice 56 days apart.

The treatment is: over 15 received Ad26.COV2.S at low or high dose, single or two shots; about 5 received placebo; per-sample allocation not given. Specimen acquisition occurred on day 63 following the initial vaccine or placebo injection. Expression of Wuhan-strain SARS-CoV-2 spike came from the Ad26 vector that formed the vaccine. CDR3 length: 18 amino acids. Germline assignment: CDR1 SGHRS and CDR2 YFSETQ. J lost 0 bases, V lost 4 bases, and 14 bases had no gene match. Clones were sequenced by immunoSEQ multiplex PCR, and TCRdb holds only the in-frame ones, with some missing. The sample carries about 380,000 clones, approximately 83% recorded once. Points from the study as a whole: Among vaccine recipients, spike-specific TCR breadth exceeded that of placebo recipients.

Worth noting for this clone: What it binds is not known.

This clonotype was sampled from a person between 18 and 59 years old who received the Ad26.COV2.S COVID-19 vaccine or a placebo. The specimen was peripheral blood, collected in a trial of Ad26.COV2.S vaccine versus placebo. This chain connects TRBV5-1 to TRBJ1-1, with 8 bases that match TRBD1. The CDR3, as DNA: TGCGCCAGCAGCGCAGGACAGGGCTTAGGGGTCATGAACACTGAAGCTTTCTTT. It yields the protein CASSAGQGLGVMNTEAFF. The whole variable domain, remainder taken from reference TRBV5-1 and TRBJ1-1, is KAGVTQTPRYLIKTRGQQVTLSCSPISGHRSVSWYQQTPGQGLQFLFEYFSETQRNKGNFPGRFSGRQFSNSRSEMNVSTLELGDSALYLCASSAGQGLGVMNTEAFFGQGTRLTVV.